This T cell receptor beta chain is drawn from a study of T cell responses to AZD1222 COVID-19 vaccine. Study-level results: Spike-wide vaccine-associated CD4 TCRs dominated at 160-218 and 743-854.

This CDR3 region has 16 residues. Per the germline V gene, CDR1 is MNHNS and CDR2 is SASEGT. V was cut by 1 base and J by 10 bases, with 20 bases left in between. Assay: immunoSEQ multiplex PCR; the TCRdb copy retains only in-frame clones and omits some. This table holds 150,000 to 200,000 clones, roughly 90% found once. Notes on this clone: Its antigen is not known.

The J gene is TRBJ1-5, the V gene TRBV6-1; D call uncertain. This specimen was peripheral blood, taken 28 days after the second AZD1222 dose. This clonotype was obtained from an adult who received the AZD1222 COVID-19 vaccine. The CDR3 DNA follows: TGTGCCAGCAGTGAAGAAGTGGGCAGGACCACGAACCCCCAGCATTTT. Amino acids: CASSEEVGRTTNPQHF.